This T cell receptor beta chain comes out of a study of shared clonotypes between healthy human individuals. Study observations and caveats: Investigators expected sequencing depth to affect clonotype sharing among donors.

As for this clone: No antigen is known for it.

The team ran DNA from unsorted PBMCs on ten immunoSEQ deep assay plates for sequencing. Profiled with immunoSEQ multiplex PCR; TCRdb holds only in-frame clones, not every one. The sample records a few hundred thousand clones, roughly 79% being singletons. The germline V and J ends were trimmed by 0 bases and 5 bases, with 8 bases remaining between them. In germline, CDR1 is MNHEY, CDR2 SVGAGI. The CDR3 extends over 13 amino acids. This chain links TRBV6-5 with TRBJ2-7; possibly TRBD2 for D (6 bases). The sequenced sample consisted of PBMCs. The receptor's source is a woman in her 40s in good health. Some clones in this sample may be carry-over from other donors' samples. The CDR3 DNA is TGTGCCAGCAGTTACTCGGGGGGAAACGAGCAGTACTTC. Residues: CASSYSGGNEQYF.